The 6 T cell receptor beta chains below were found in one sample sequenced in a study of T cell repertoires in cytomegalovirus infection. TCRdb re-derived calls from the reads in MiXCR, one entry per CDR3 protein. The table shows about 700,000 distinct CDR3 sequences, with about 30% occurring only once. Their recognized antigens are unknown. This specimen was cultured PBMCs, taken from culture after CMV antigen stimulation. These receptors came from a human donor in good health (CMV status not recorded). Some clones in this sample may be carry-over from other donors' samples.

There are many counts of this clonotype. The chain has TRBV7-2 and TRBJ2-3, with 9 bases aligning to TRBD2. CDR3 length: 21 residues. V dropped 0 bases and J dropped 0; count of bases not matched to a gene: 16. Germline V gene lookup returns CDR1 SGHTA and CDR2 FQGNSA. The CDR3 bases are TGTGCCAGCAGCTTAGCGAGGCGGGGGGGCCTCCTCTGGACTAGCACAGATACGCAGTATTTT. It encodes CASSLARRGGLLWTSTDTQYF. Together with reference TRBV7-2 and TRBJ2-3, the CDR3 gives the full variable domain: GAGVSQSPSNKVTEKGKDVELRCDPISGHTALYWYRQSLGQGLEFLIYFQGNSAPDKSGLPSDRFSAERTGGSVSTLTIQRTQQEDSAVYLCASSLARRGGLLWTSTDTQYFGPGTRLTVL.

The sample holds a few counts of this clonotype. This sequence joins TRBV10-3 and TRBJ2-5; tentatively, D is TRBD1 (6 bases). CDR3 size: 12 residues. Germline V gene lookup returns CDR1 ENHRY and CDR2 SYGVKD. Between the trimmed V and J ends, which lost 10 bases and 2 bases, there was a span of 11 bases. The CDR3 sequence: CATKDSQETQYF. As DNA, the CDR3 is TGTGCCACTAAGGACAGTCAAGAGACCCAGTACTTC.

The chain employs TRBV4-3 and TRBJ2-3; 7 bases align to TRBD2. The CDR3 runs 14 residues. V gave up 0 bases and J gave up 3 bases; unmatched junction bases: 0. In germline, CDR1 is LGHNA, CDR2 YSLEER. The DNA of the CDR3 is TGCGCCAGCAGCCAAGACGGGAGGACAGATACGCAGTATTTT. Protein product: CASSQDGRTDTQYF.

This chain joins TRBV6-1 and TRBJ2-5; maybe TRBD2 (5 bases). From germline, CDR1 is MNHNS and CDR2 SASEGT. The CDR3 loop spans 17 amino acids. Trimming stripped 0 bases from V and 5 bases from J, with 19 bases between. The CDR3 bases are TGTGCCAGCAGTGAAGCGAGGGCCTGGGCGCAGATGGAGACCCAGTACTTC. This sequence encodes CASSEARAWAQMETQYF.

This clonotype was counted once. The chain couples TRBV27 to TRBJ1-1; 8 positions match TRBD1. The germline gives CDR1 MNHEY, CDR2 SMNVEV (reference sequence). The ends lost 6 bases at V and 0 bases at J; junction bases unmatched: 6. This CDR3 is 15 amino acids long. The CDR3 protein is CASSQGAFMNTEAFF. The CDR3 coding sequence is TGTGCCAGCAGCCAGGGGGCGTTCATGAACACTGAAGCTTTCTTT.

This clonotype has ten or more counts. The chain combines TRBV28 with TRBJ2-7, with TRBD1 matching over 7 bases. CDR1 is MDHEN, CDR2 SYDVKM, per germline. This CDR3 region has 17 residues. With V trimmed by 2 bases and J by 1 base, 11 bases remained unmatched. This CDR3 reads CASSLGMWGTASYEQYF. CDR3 sequence (DNA): TGTGCCAGCAGTTTAGGGATGTGGGGGACAGCTTCCTACGAGCAGTACTTC.